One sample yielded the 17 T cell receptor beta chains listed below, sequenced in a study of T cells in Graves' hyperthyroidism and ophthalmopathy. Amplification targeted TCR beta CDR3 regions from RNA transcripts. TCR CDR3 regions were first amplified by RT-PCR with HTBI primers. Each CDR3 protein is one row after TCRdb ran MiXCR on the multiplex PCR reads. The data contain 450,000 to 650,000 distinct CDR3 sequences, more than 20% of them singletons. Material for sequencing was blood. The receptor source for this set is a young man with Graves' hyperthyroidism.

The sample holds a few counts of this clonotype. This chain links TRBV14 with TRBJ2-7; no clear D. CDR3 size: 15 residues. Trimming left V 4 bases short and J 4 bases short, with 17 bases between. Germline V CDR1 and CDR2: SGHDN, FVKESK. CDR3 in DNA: TGTGCCAGCAGCCGGTTCGGATACAATCAGTACGAGCAGTACTTC. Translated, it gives CASSRFGYNQYEQYF.

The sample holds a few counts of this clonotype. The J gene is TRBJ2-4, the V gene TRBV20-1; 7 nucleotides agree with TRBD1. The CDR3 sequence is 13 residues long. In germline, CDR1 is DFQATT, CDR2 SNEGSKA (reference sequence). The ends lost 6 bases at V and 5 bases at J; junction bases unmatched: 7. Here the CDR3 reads CSANGQVENIQYF. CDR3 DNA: TGCAGTGCCAATGGACAGGTCGAAAACATTCAGTACTTC.

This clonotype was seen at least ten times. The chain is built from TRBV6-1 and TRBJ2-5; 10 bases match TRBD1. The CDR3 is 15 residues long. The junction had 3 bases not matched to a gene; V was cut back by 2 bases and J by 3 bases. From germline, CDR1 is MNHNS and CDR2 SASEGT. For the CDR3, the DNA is TGTGCCAGCAGTGAAAGGGGACAGGGGAAAGAGACCCAGTACTTC. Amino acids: CASSERGQGKETQYF.

The CDR3 nucleotides are TGTGCCAGCAGCTTAGCCGGGACGGACCTTAACTATGGCTACACCTTC. It yields the protein CASSLAGTDLNYGYTF. The chain uses TRBV7-8 and TRBJ1-2; D is perhaps TRBD1 (5 bases). Germline V gives CDR1 SGHVS, CDR2 FQNEAQ. This CDR3 contains 16 residues. V was clipped by 0 bases and J by 1 base, with 12 bases between them.

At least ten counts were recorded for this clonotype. CDR3 DNA: TGTGCCAGCGGATACACTGGGCAGCCCCAGCATTTT. It translates to CASGYTGQPQHF. This chain joins TRBV27 and TRBJ1-5; D remains ambiguous. The V end was cut by 8 bases, the J end by 7 bases, with 12 bases between. The germline V gene encodes CDR1 MNHEY and CDR2 SMNVEV (reference sequence). The CDR3 has 12 amino acids.

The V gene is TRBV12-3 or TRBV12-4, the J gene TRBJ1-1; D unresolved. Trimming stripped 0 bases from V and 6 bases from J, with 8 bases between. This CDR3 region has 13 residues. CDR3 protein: CASSLARTSEAFF. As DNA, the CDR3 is TGTGCCAGCAGTTTAGCCCGGACTTCTGAAGCTTTCTTT.

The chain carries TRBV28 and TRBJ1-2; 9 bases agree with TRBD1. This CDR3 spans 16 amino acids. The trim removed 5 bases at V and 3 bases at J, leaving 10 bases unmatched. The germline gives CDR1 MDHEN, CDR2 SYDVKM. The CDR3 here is CASSLAQGAWDYGYTF. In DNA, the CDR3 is TGTGCCAGCAGTCTCGCACAGGGGGCTTGGGACTATGGCTACACCTTC.

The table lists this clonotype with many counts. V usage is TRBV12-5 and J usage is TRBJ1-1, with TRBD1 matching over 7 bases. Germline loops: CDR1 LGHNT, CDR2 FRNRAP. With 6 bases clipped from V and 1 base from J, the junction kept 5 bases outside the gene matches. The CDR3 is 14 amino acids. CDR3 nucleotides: TGTGCTAGTGGCCCAGGGGGTAGGAACACTGAAGCTTTCTTT. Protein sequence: CASGPGGRNTEAFF.

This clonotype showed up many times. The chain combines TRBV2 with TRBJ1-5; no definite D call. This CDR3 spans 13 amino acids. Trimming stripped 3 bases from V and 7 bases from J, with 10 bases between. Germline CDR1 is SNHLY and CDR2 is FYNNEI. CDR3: CASSEASWQPQHF. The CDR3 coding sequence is TGTGCCAGCAGTGAGGCCAGCTGGCAGCCCCAGCATTTT. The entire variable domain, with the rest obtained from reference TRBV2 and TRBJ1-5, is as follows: EPEVTQTPSHQVTQMGQEVILRCVPISNHLYFYWYRQILGQKVEFLVSFYNNEISEKSEIFDDQFSVERPDGSNFTLKIRSTKLEDSAMYFCASSEASWQPQHFGDGTRLSIL.

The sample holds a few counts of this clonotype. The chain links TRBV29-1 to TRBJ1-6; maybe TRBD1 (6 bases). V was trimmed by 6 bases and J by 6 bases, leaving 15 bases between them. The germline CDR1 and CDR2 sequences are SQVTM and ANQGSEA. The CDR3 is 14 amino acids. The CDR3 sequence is CSVADSVSNSPLHF. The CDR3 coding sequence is TGCAGCGTGGCGGACAGTGTTTCTAATTCACCCCTCCACTTT.

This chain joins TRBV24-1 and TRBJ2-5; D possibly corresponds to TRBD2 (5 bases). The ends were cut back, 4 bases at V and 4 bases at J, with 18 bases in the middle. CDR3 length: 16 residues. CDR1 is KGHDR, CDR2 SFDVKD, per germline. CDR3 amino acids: CATSDPTGVGIETQYF. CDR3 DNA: TGTGCCACCAGTGACCCAACCGGGGTGGGTATAGAGACCCAGTACTTC.

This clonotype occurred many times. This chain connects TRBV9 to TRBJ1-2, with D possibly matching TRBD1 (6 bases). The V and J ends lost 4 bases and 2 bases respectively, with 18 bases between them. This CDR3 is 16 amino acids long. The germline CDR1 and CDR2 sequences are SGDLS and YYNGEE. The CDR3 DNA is TGTGCCAGCAGCTCGGGACACGTAGGGGAAAACTATGGCTACACCTTC. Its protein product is CASSSGHVGENYGYTF.

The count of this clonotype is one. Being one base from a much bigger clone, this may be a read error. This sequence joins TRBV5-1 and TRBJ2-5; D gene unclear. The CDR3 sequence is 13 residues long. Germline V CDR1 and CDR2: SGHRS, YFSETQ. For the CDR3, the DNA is TGCGCCAGCAGCTTGGGAAAACAAGAGACCCGGTACTTC. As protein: CASSLGKQETRYF.

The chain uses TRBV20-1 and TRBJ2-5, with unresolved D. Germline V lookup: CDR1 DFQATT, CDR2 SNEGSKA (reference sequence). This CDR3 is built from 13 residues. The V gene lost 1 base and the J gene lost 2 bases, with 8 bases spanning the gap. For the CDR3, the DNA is TGCAGTGCTAGAGTAGACGGGCAAGAGACCCAGTACTTC. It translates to CSARVDGQETQYF.

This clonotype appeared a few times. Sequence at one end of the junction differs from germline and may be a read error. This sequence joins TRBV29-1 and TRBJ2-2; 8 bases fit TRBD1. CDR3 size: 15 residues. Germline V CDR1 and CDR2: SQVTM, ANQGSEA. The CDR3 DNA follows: TGCAGCGTTCAAGACAGGGGCGTAAACACCGGGGAGCTGTTTTTT. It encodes CSVQDRGVNTGELFF.

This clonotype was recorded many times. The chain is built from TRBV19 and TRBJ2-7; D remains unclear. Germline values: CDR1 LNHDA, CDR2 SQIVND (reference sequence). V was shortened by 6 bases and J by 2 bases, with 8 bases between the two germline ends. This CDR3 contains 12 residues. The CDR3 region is CASRASAYEQYF. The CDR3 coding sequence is TGTGCCAGTAGAGCATCGGCCTACGAGCAGTACTTC.

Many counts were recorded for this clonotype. CDR3 in amino acids: CSARAASLGGEGEAFF. CDR3 sequence (DNA): TGCAGTGCTAGAGCCGCCTCCCTCGGGGGCGAGGGTGAAGCTTTCTTT. V and J are TRBV20-1 and TRBJ1-1; D may be TRBD1 (6 bases). V dropped 1 base and J dropped 7 bases, with 22 bases sitting between them. Germline V gene lookup returns CDR1 DFQATT and CDR2 SNEGSKA (reference sequence). CDR3 size: 16 residues.